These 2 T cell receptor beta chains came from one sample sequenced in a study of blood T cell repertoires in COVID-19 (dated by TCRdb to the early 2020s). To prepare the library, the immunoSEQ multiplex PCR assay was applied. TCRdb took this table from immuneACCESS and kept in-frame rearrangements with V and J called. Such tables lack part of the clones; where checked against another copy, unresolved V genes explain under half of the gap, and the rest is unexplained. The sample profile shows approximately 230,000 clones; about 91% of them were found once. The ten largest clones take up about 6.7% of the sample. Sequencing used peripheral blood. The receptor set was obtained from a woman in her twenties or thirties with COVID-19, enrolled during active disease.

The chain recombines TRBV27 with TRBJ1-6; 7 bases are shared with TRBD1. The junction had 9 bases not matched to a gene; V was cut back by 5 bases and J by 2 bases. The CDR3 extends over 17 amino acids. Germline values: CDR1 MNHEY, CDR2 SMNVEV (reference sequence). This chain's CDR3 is CASSPKQGSTYNSPLHF. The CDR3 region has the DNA TGTGCCAGCAGTCCGAAACAGGGGAGCACCTATAATTCACCCCTCCACTTT.

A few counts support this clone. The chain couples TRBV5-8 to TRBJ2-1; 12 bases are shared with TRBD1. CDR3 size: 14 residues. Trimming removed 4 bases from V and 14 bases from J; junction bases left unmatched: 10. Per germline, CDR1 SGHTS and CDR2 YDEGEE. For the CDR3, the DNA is TGTGCCAGCAGCCCGGCCGGGACAGGGGGCCGGGAGTTCTTC. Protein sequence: CASSPAGTGGREFF.